This T cell receptor (beta chain) was found in a study of cytomegalovirus exposure and HLA in healthy donors. Whole-study context: HLA-typed donors were the source of around 80 million unique TCRs, which an early data release held.

The PCR used 60 Vbeta and 13 Jbeta primers. Assay: immunoSEQ multiplex PCR; the TCRdb copy retains only in-frame clones and omits some. This table has roughly 160,000 clones, about four fifths appearing once. CDR3 size: 14 residues. V was pared by 2 bases and J by 7 bases, with 14 bases between. In germline, CDR1 is SGHNT, CDR2 YYREEE (reference sequence). The TCR was taken from a male donor in good health and CMV-seropositive. The sample was PBMCs. J is TRBJ2-3 and V is TRBV5-4; D might be TRBD1 (6 bases). This chain's CDR3 is CASSFDRLANTQYF. The CDR3 region has the DNA TGTGCCAGCAGCTTCGACAGGTTGGCAAATACGCAGTATTTT.